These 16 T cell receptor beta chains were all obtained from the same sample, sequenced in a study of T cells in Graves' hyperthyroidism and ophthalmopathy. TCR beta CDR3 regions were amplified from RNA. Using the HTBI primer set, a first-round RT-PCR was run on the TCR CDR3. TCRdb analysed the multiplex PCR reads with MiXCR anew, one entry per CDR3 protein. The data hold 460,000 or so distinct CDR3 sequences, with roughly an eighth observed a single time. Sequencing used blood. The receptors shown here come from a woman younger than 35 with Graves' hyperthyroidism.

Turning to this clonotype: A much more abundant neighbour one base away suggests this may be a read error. DNA for the CDR3: TGTGCCACCAGTGACGGGACGGCGGACACTGAAGCTTTCTTT. This codes for CATSDGTADTEAFF. The V call is TRBV24-1, the J call TRBJ1-1; D might be TRBD1 (5 bases). This CDR3 region has 14 residues. Germline loops: CDR1 KGHDR, CDR2 SFDVKD. Between the trimmed V and J ends, which lost 4 bases and 3 bases, there was a span of 11 bases.

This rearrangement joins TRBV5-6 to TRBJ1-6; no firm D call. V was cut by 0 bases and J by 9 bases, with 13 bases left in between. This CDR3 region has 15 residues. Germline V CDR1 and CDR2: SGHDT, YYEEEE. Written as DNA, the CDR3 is TGTGCCAGCAGCTTGGAAGAGAGACTCGGTTCACCCCTCCACTTT. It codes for CASSLEERLGSPLHF.

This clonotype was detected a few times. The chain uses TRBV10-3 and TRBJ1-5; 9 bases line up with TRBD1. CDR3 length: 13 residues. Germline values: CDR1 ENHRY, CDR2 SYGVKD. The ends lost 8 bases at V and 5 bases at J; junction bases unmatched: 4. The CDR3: CAIRTGEDQPQHF. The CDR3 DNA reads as TGTGCCATCCGGACAGGGGAGGATCAGCCCCAGCATTTT.

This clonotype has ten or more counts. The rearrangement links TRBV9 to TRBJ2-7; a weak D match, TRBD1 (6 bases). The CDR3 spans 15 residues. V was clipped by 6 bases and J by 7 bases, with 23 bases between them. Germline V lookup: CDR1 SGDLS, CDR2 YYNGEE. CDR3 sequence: CASTPGATGPWEQYF. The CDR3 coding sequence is TGTGCCAGCACACCCGGAGCGACAGGTCCTTGGGAGCAGTACTTC.

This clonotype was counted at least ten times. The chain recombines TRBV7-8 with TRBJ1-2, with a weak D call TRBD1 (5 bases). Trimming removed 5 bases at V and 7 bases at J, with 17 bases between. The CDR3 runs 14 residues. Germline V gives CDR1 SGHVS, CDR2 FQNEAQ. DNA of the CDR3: TGTGCCAGCAGCCCCAGGGCAGGGAGCCGTGGCTACACCTTC. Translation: CASSPRAGSRGYTF.

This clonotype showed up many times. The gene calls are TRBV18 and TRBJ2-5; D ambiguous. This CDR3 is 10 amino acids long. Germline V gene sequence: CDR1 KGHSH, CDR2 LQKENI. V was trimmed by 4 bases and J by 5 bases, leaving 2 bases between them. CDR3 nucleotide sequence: TGTGCCAGCTCACATGAGACCCAGTACTTC. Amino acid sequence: CASSHETQYF.

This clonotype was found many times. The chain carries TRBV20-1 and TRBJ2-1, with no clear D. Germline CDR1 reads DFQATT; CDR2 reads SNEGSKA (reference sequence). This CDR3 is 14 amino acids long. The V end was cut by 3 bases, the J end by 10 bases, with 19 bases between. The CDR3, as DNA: TGCAGTGCTAGGAGGCAGGACGGGCCACGGGAGCAGTTCTTC. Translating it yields CSARRQDGPREQFF.

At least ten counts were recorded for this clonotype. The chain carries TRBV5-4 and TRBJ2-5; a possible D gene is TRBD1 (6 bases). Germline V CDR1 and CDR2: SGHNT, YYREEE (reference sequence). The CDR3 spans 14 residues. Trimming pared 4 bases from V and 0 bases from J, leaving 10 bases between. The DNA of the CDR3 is TGTGCCAGCAGCCAAAGACAGGACCAAGAGACCCAGTACTTC. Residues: CASSQRQDQETQYF.

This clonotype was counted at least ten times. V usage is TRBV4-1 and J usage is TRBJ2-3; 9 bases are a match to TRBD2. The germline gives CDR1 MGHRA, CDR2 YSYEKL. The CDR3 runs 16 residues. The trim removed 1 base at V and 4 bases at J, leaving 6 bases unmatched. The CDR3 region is CASSQGIAGVSDTQYF. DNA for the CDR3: TGCGCCAGCAGCCAAGGAATAGCGGGAGTGTCAGATACGCAGTATTTT.

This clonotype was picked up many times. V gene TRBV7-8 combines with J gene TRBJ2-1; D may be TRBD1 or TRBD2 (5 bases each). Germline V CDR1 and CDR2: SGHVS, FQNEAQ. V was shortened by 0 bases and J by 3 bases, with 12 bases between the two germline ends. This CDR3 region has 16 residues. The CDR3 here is CASSLAGTAIYNEQFF. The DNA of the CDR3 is TGTGCCAGCAGCTTAGCCGGGACCGCCATCTACAATGAGCAGTTCTTC.

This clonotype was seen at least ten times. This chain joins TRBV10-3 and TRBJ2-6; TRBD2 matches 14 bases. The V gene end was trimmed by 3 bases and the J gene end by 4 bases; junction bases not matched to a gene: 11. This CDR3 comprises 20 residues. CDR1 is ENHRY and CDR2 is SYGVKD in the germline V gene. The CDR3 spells CAISDPTGLAGDRGANVLTF. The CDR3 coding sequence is TGTGCCATCAGTGACCCGACGGGACTAGCGGGAGATCGGGGGGCCAACGTCCTGACTTTC.

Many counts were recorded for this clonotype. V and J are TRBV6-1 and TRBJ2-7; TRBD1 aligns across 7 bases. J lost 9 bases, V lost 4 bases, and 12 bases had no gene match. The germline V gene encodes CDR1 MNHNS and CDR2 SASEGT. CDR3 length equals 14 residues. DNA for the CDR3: TGTGCCAGCAGTGCCGACCTACAGGGGTTAAGGCAGTACGTC. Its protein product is CASSADLQGLRQYV.

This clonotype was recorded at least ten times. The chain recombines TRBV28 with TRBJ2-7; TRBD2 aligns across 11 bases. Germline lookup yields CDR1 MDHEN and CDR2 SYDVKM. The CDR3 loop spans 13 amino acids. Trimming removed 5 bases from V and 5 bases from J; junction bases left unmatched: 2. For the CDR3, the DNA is TGTGCCAGCAGTACTAGCGGGAGCCACGAGCAGTACGTC. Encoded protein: CASSTSGSHEQYV.

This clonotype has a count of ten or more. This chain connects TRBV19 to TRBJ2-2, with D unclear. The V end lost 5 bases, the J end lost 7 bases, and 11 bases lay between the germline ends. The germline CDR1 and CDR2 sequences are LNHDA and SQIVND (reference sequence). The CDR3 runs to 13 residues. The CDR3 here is CASSQVADGELFF. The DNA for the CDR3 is TGTGCCAGTAGTCAGGTCGCGGACGGGGAGCTGTTTTTT.

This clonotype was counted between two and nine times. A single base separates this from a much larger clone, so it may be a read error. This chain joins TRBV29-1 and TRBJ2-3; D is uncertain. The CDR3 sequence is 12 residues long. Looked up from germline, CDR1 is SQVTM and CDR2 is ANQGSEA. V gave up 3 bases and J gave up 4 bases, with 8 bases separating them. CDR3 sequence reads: CSVDEKADTQYF. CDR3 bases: TGCAGCGTTGATGAGAAGGCAGATACGCAGTATTTT.

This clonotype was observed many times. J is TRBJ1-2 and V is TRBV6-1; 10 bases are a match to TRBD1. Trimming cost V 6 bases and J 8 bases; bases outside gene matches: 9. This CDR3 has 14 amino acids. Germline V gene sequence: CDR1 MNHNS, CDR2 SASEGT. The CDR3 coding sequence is TGTGCCAGCAGACAAGGACAGGGGGTTTTGGGCTACACCTTC. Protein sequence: CASRQGQGVLGYTF.